This T cell receptor (beta chain) was captured by sequencing in a study of T-cell reconstitution after alpha-beta-depleted transplantation in children. The length of the CDR3 is 14 residues. Germline CDR1 LNHDA, CDR2 SQIVND (reference sequence). V was shortened by 4 bases and J by 0 bases, with 6 bases between the two germline ends. On this clonotype: What it binds is unknown.

General observations from the study: Surviving recipient T cells and thymic progenitors produced the high day-60 TCRbeta diversity seen in some patients. Several hundred expanded graft clones reportedly supplied alpha-beta T cells about two months after transplant. Counts and diversity of T cells one year after transplant came mostly from newly produced T cells.

The TCRbeta library incorporated unique molecular identifiers. TCRdb itself ran the PCR reads through MiXCR, one entry per CDR3 protein. The table shows some 600,000 distinct CDR3 sequences, with roughly 13% occurring only once. The clonotype comes from a male patient under 18 who had a stem cell transplant for acute myeloid leukemia, so the T cells may come from the graft donor. V usage is TRBV19 and J usage is TRBJ2-2; D remains ambiguous. Here the sequenced sample was PBMCs, mostly from graft donor cells, taken 360 days after TCRalphabeta/CD19-depleted stem cell transplant. This CDR3 is CASSRSPNTGELFF. The CDR3 DNA is TGTGCCAGTAGTAGGAGTCCGAACACCGGGGAGCTGTTTTTT. Full variable domain (outside the CDR3, taken from reference TRBV19 and TRBJ2-2): DGGITQSPKYLFRKEGQNVTLSCEQNLNHDAMYWYRQDPGQGLRLIYYSQIVNDFQKGDIAEGYSVSREKKESFPLTVTSAQKNPTAFYLCASSRSPNTGELFFGEGSRLTVL.